This T cell receptor (beta chain) was retrieved from a study of T cells in Graves' hyperthyroidism and ophthalmopathy. General study results and limits: Using 13 V-J features, a model discriminated ophthalmopathy from stable hyperthyroidism. Among clonotypes expanded in thyroid above 0.001, most were also found in blood.

Amplification of TCR beta CDR3 regions used RNA as the template. The TCR CDR3 was amplified in a first-round RT-PCR using the HTBI primer set. In TCRdb, the multiplex PCR reads were re-called with MiXCR into one record per CDR3 protein. The sample includes approximately 380,000 distinct CDR3 sequences, more than 12% of them seen just once. The CDR3 runs 12 residues. CDR1 is DFQATT, CDR2 SNEGSKA, per germline (reference sequence). V dropped 6 bases and J dropped 6 bases, with 14 bases sitting between them. This clonotype has ten or more counts. The antigen is unknown. The origin of this receptor is a man aged 45-65 years with Graves' ophthalmopathy. The material sequenced was blood. This chain connects TRBV20-1 to TRBJ1-1; D possibly corresponds to TRBD1 (5 bases). The DNA for the CDR3 is TGCAGTGCATCTCCCGGGGGTCCTGAAGCTTTCTTT. It specifies CSASPGGPEAFF.